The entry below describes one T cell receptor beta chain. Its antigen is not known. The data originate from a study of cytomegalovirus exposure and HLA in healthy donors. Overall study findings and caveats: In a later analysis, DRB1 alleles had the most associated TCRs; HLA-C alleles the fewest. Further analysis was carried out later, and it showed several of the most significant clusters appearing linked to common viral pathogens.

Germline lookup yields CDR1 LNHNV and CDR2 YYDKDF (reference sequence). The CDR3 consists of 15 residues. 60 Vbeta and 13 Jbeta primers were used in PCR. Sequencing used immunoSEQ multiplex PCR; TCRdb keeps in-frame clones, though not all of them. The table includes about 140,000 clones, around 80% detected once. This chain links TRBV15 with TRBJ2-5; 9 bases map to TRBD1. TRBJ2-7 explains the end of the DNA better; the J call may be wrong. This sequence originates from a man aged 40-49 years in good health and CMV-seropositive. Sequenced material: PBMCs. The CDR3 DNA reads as TGTGCCACCAGCAAACCGGGACAGGGACTGTACGAGCAGTACTTC. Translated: CATSKPGQGLYEQYF.